This T cell receptor (beta chain) is from a study of blood T cell repertoires in COVID-19. The wider study: Sites across the United States, Italy and Spain contributed samples from acute and convalescent COVID-19.

The protocol was immunoSEQ multiplex PCR, while the TCRdb copy is restricted to in-frame clones and leaves out a portion. The sample yields a few hundred thousand clones, around 87% seen once. CDR1 SGHDT and CDR2 YYEEEE come from the germline V gene. V gave up 0 bases and J gave up 4 bases, with 7 bases separating them. The CDR3 totals 13 residues. This TCR came from a woman in her forties or fifties who had recovered from COVID-19. The sample taken for sequencing was PBMCs or T cells enriched from blood (not recorded which). The chain joins TRBV5-6 to TRBJ1-1; D ambiguous. The chain's CDR3 is CASSLAEVTEAFF. In DNA form, the CDR3 reads TGTGCCAGCAGCTTGGCCGAGGTCACTGAAGCTTTCTTT.